This T cell receptor (beta chain) was obtained from a study of CD4+ T cells in melanoma. Assay: immunoSEQ multiplex PCR; the TCRdb copy retains only in-frame clones and omits some. The repertoire consists of about 4,500 clones, with over 65% occurring once and the leading ten covering about 29%. V trimming: 6 bases; J trimming: 6 bases; junction bases outside the gene matches: 5. This CDR3 spans 13 amino acids. The germline CDR1 and CDR2 sequences are SNHLY and FYNNEI. Study results and limitations: CD8+ T cell, macrophage and B cell function reportedly correlated with neoantigen-specific CD4+ T cells. In melanoma, neoantigen-specific CD4+ T cells reportedly differed in differentiation state.

In the case of this clone: Its antigen remains unidentified.

This sequence joins TRBV2 and TRBJ1-1; 9 positions match TRBD1. The clonotype was recovered from a human donor with melanoma. Sample: cells from a culture (not recorded whether cultured in vitro). DNA for the CDR3: TGTGCCAGCAGAGGACAGGGGCTCCCTGAAGCTTTCTTT. Protein: CASRGQGLPEAFF.